This passage covers 7 T cell receptor beta chains from one sample sequenced in a study of T cells in Graves' hyperthyroidism and ophthalmopathy. Amplification of TCR beta CDR3 regions was performed using RNA transcripts as template. HTBI primers were used for first-round RT-PCR of the TCR CDR3. TCRdb re-called the multiplex PCR reads with MiXCR, one entry per CDR3 protein. The sample shows fewer than 900,000 distinct CDR3 sequences, 15% to 20% of them seen only once. What was sequenced was blood. These receptors were collected from a woman aged 50 to 60 with Graves' hyperthyroidism that later progressed to Graves' ophthalmopathy.

This clonotype showed up just a few times. The rearrangement uses TRBV6-5 and TRBJ2-3, with D unclear. This CDR3 spans 15 amino acids. Germline V CDR1 and CDR2: MNHEY, SVGAGI. The V and J ends lost 2 bases and 4 bases respectively, with 13 bases between them. The CDR3 DNA reads TGTGCCAGCAGTTACCCCGTGGGAAGCGCAGATACGCAGTATTTT. Translated, it gives CASSYPVGSADTQYF.

The rearrangement joins TRBV6-5 to TRBJ2-7; 9 positions match TRBD1. The V and J ends lost 0 bases and 2 bases, in that order; junction bases with no gene match: 5. The CDR3 has 16 amino acids. From germline, CDR1 is MNHEY and CDR2 SVGAGI. The CDR3 spells CASSYSIQGAAYEQYF. For the CDR3, the DNA is TGTGCCAGCAGTTACTCGATACAGGGGGCAGCCTACGAGCAGTACTTC.

The V and J genes are TRBV3-1 and TRBJ1-5; no reliable D call. The CDR3 runs to 14 residues. V was trimmed by 1 base and J by 2 bases, leaving 6 bases between them. The germline V gene has CDR1 LGHDT and CDR2 YNNKEL (reference sequence). As DNA, the CDR3 is TGTGCCAGCAGCCAAGTACTGGGCAATCAGCCCCAGCATTTT. Its protein is CASSQVLGNQPQHF.

This clonotype was detected only a few times. The J gene is TRBJ2-3, the V gene TRBV19; 8 nucleotides match TRBD2. J gave up 4 bases and V 4 bases, and 10 bases lay outside the gene matches. The CDR3 consists of 16 residues. CDR1 is LNHDA, CDR2 SQIVND, per germline (reference sequence). The CDR3 region has the DNA TGTGCCAGTAGTAAACGGGGGGGGGGACTTCCAGATACGCAGTATTTT. Residues: CASSKRGGGLPDTQYF. Variable domain in full (rest from reference TRBV19 and TRBJ2-3): DGGITQSPKYLFRKEGQNVTLSCEQNLNHDAMYWYRQDPGQGLRLIYYSQIVNDFQKGDIAEGYSVSREKKESFPLTVTSAQKNPTAFYLCASSKRGGGLPDTQYFGPGTRLTVL.

There are many counts of this clonotype. This chain uses TRBV12-3 or TRBV12-4 with TRBJ2-5; 12 nucleotides agree with TRBD2. Trimming at V came to 6 bases and at J to 0 bases, leaving 20 bases not matched to a gene. The CDR3 is 21 residues long. The CDR3 bases are TGTGCCAGCAGCCTTGGGGGGCGAGGACTAGCGGGGATCAGAAACCAAGAGACCCAGTACTTC. Its translation: CASSLGGRGLAGIRNQETQYF.

The CDR3: CASSQVGAGVTNEQFF. CDR3 DNA: TGTGCCAGCAGCCAAGTAGGAGCGGGGGTCACCAATGAGCAGTTCTTC. This rearrangement joins TRBV14 to TRBJ2-1, with 8 positions matching TRBD2. J was trimmed by 6 bases and V by 1 base; bases with no gene match: 8. The germline CDR1 and CDR2 sequences are SGHDN and FVKESK. The CDR3 sequence is 16 residues long.

This clonotype was seen ten or more times. This rearrangement joins TRBV2 to TRBJ2-3; 9 positions match TRBD1. Germline V gives CDR1 SNHLY, CDR2 FYNNEI. CDR3 length equals 14 residues. Trimming cost V 4 bases and J 2 bases; bases outside gene matches: 1. CDR3 sequence: CASSGTGVTDTQYF. The CDR3 nucleotides are TGTGCCAGCAGTGGGACAGGGGTCACAGATACGCAGTATTTT.